One T cell receptor beta chain is described in this entry. This record belongs to a study of blood T cell repertoires in COVID-19. About the research overall: T cells, B-cell-depleted T cells, or PBMCs provided the cDNA or gDNA that served as material.

V shed 0 bases and J shed 6 bases, with 7 bases lying between them. Germline V CDR1 and CDR2: KGHDR, SFDVKD. The CDR3 is 13 amino acids. Living in 20 to 30 US areas, the participants were between 18 and 89 years of age. During the 2 weeks before they entered the study, exposed participants had met someone with a PCR-confirmed or clinician-diagnosed COVID-19 case. Sequenced by immunoSEQ multiplex PCR; TCRdb stores in-frame clones only, minus some. The top ten hold 6.6% of the sample, which has 270,000 or so clones, 70% to 90% seen once. The rearrangement joins TRBV24-1 to TRBJ1-2; D is undetermined. This clonotype originated in a woman between 50 and 59 years old who had been exposed to COVID-19. The sequenced sample consisted of PBMCs or T cells enriched from blood (not recorded which). CDR3 sequence reads: CATSDLPGDGYTF. CDR3 DNA: TGTGCCACCAGTGATTTGCCCGGGGATGGCTACACCTTC.